Below are 3 T cell receptor beta chains sequenced from a single sample in a study of T cells in Graves' hyperthyroidism and ophthalmopathy. Amplification yielded TCR beta CDR3 regions, with RNA transcripts as the source. RT-PCR in the first round (using the HTBI primer set) targeted the TCR CDR3. Using its own MiXCR run on the multiplex PCR reads, TCRdb lists one record per CDR3 protein. Among under 250,000 distinct CDR3 sequences listed, over 15% were seen once. Sequencing used blood. The receptors here all came from a man between 50 and 59 years old with Graves' hyperthyroidism.

The chain links TRBV2 to TRBJ2-3, with a tentative D call TRBD1 (5 bases). Trimming took off 7 bases at V and 4 bases at J, with 12 bases between the two ends. The CDR3 loop spans 13 amino acids. Germline V gene sequence: CDR1 SNHLY, CDR2 FYNNEI. Here the CDR3 reads CASTQEGADTQYF. CDR3 nucleotide sequence: TGTGCCAGCACACAGGAAGGGGCAGATACGCAGTATTTT. Full variable domain (outside the CDR3, taken from reference TRBV2 and TRBJ2-3): EPEVTQTPSHQVTQMGQEVILRCVPISNHLYFYWYRQILGQKVEFLVSFYNNEISEKSEIFDDQFSVERPDGSNFTLKIRSTKLEDSAMYFCASTQEGADTQYFGPGTRLTVL.

This clonotype was found a few times. This chain uses TRBV18 with TRBJ2-5, with 15 bases lining up with TRBD2. J was trimmed by 5 bases and V by 3 bases; bases with no gene match: 7. This CDR3 is built from 17 residues. Germline V gives CDR1 KGHSH, CDR2 LQKENI. Here the CDR3 DNA reads TGTGCCAGCTCACCCGCAGGACTAGCGGGAGGGAGGGAGACCCAGTACTTC. It codes for CASSPAGLAGGRETQYF.

This clonotype was recorded at least ten times. The rearrangement uses TRBV11-3 and TRBJ2-1; D possibly corresponds to TRBD2 (6 bases). The CDR3 loop spans 13 amino acids. Trimming took 3 bases from V and 5 from J, leaving 8 bases between them. Germline CDR1 is SGHNT and CDR2 is YENEEA. CDR3 residues: CASSLGLNNEQFF. In DNA, the CDR3 is TGTGCCAGCAGCTTGGGACTGAACAATGAGCAGTTCTTC. Supplemented by reference TRBV11-3 and TRBJ2-1, the full variable domain reads EAGVVQSPRYKIIEKKQPVAFWCNPISGHNTLYWYLQNLGQGPELLIRYENEEAVDDSQLPKDRFSAERLKGVDSTLKIQPAELGDSAVYLCASSLGLNNEQFFGPGTRLTVL.